A selection of T cell receptor beta chains follows, all from one sample in a study of shared clonotypes between healthy human individuals. Method: immunoSEQ multiplex PCR; TCRdb's copy keeps in-frame clones and lacks some. The top ten clones hold roughly 1% of a sample with about 2 million clones, approximately 94% of them seen once. Sequencing used naive CD8+ T cells sorted from blood. The origin of the receptors is a man between 18 and 29 years old in good health. CDR3s include the opening cysteine and the closing phenylalanine or tryptophan. The order of the fields is D gene, clone size, V gene, J gene, CDR3 DNA, CDR3 protein. A D gene is named only where the DNA matches it firmly. Clone size, where shown, is once, few, many, or a class for clones that have expanded.

D: TRBD2
size: NA
V: TRBV11-2
J: TRBJ2-7
DNA: TGTGCCAGCATCTCAACCGGTAGCGGGGACCTGGGCGAGCAGTACTTC
CDR3: CASISTGSGDLGEQYF

D: TRBD1
size: once
V: TRBV27
J: TRBJ1-2
DNA: TGTGCCAGCAGCCCTAAACAGGGGGCATCTATCTATGGCTACACCTTC
CDR3: CASSPKQGASIYGYTF

D: NA
size: NA
V: TRBV7-9
J: TRBJ2-5
DNA: TGTGCCAGCAGCTTCCAGAGCTCCCAAGAGACCCAGTACTTC
CDR3: CASSFQSSQETQYF

D: NA
size: NA
V: TRBV7-2
J: TRBJ2-1
DNA: TGTGCCAGCAGCCTCCTCGTGGGTAATGAGCAGTTCTTC
CDR3: CASSLLVGNEQFF

D: TRBD1
size: NA
V: TRBV5-1
J: TRBJ1-1
DNA: TGCGCCAGCAGCTTGGAGCAGGGGGGCACTGAAGCTTTCTTT
CDR3: CASSLEQGGTEAFF

D: TRBD1
size: NA
V: TRBV6-1
J: TRBJ1-5
DNA: TGTGCCAGCAGTGAAATCAACCTGAGGACAGGGGGGAGAAGCAATCAGCCCCAGCATTTT
CDR3: CASSEINLRTGGRSNQPQHF

D: NA
size: NA
V: TRBV10-3
J: TRBJ2-1
DNA: TGTGCCATCAGTGAGGACGGACTTGGGCAGTTCTTC
CDR3: CAISEDGLGQFF

D: NA
size: NA
V: TRBV7-6
J: TRBJ2-7
DNA: TGTGCCAGCAGCTTAGCGCGACACCACGAGCAGTACTTC
CDR3: CASSLARHHEQYF

D: NA
size: NA
V: TRBV29-1
J: TRBJ1-1
DNA: TGCAGCGTTGAAGGAGGATATGAAGCTTTCTTT
CDR3: CSVEGGYEAFF

D: NA
size: NA
V: TRBV27
J: TRBJ1-1
DNA: TGTGCCAGCAGGCTATTCGGGGGCAACACTGAAGCTTTCTTT
CDR3: CASRLFGGNTEAFF